The clone carrying this TCR beta chain appeared a few times. TCRdb processed the 5' RACE reads anew with MiXCR; each CDR3 protein has one entry. This table holds hundreds of thousands of distinct CDR3 sequences, about 12% found once. The data belong to a study of T cells after yellow fever vaccination. The germline V and J ends were trimmed by 3 bases and 7 bases, with 22 bases remaining between them. This CDR3 contains 17 residues. Germline CDR1 reads SGHNT; CDR2 reads YYREEE (reference sequence). The sequence was obtained from a man aged 30 to 45 who received the YFV17D yellow fever vaccine. This chain uses TRBV5-4 with TRBJ1-4; no clear D gene. The sample here was PBMCs, taken on the day of the yellow fever booster vaccination. CDR3 DNA sequence: TGTGCCAGCAGCTCAAGCTACAATTACCCGGACGGTGAAAAACTGTTTTTT. This encodes CASSSSYNYPDGEKLFF.